These 25 T cell receptor beta chains originate from one sample sequenced in a study of blood T cell repertoires in COVID-19. TCRdb's copy holds only in-frame clones and misses some; the assay was immunoSEQ multiplex PCR. This sample has some 400,000 clones, with roughly nine tenths found just once. Sequencing input: PBMCs or T cells enriched from blood (not recorded which). The receptors here all came from a woman aged 25 to 45 who had recovered from COVID-19.

The rearrangement uses TRBV2 and TRBJ2-3; perhaps TRBD1 as D (5 bases). The CDR3 consists of 15 residues. Germline CDR1 reads SNHLY; CDR2 reads FYNNEI. V lost 2 bases, J lost 1 base, and 10 bases lay in between. The CDR3 is CASSESAGRTDTQYF. The CDR3 DNA reads TGTGCCAGCAGTGAAAGCGCAGGGCGCACAGATACGCAGTATTTT.

The DNA for the CDR3 is TGCGCCAGCAGCCAAACCCCGGGACATCAGATCATGAACACTGAAGCTTTCTTT. It encodes CASSQTPGHQIMNTEAFF. The chain is built from TRBV4-1 and TRBJ1-1, with a possible D match to TRBD1 (6 bases). The ends were cut back, 2 bases at V and 0 bases at J, with 19 bases in the middle. This CDR3 is built from 18 residues. Germline CDR1 MGHRA, CDR2 YSYEKL.

V is TRBV9 and J is TRBJ1-1; no definite D call. Trimming pared 0 bases from V and 1 base from J, leaving 13 bases between. The CDR3 contains 16 residues. Germline V CDR1 and CDR2: SGDLS, YYNGEE. The CDR3 here is CASSVDPVPENTEAFF. CDR3 nucleotides: TGTGCCAGCAGCGTAGACCCGGTCCCCGAGAACACTGAAGCTTTCTTT.

V usage is TRBV2 and J usage is TRBJ1-1; 7 bases are a match to TRBD1. CDR3 length: 15 amino acids. Germline V gene lookup returns CDR1 SNHLY and CDR2 FYNNEI. J was trimmed by 1 base and V by 5 bases; bases with no gene match: 7. CDR3 protein: CASSFPGTANTEAFF. The DNA for the CDR3 is TGTGCCAGCAGTTTTCCCGGGACAGCGAACACTGAAGCTTTCTTT. The full variable domain, in which reference TRBV2 and TRBJ1-1 provide the parts outside the CDR3, is EPEVTQTPSHQVTQMGQEVILRCVPISNHLYFYWYRQILGQKVEFLVSFYNNEISEKSEIFDDQFSVERPDGSNFTLKIRSTKLEDSAMYFCASSFPGTANTEAFFGQGTRLTVV.

The V and J genes are TRBV28 and TRBJ2-3; 14 bases are a match to TRBD2. The CDR3 length is 22 residues. CDR1 and CDR2 from the germline V gene are MDHEN and SYDVKM. The trim removed 2 bases at V and 1 base at J, leaving 17 bases unmatched. The CDR3 nucleotides read TGTGCCAGCAGTTTACCAACCAGCCCGGGACTAGCGGGGGAATGGGGCACAGATACGCAGTATTTT. Translated, it gives CASSLPTSPGLAGEWGTDTQYF.

This chain connects TRBV7-3 to TRBJ2-1; 7 bases fit TRBD2. V lost 4 bases and J lost 9; bases outside the gene matches: 9. CDR1 and CDR2 from the germline V gene are SGHTA and FQGTGA. This CDR3 region has 14 residues. The CDR3 DNA reads TGTGCCAGCAGCTCCCAGGCGGGGGTTGGTGAGCAGTTCTTC. Its translation: CASSSQAGVGEQFF.

The J gene is TRBJ2-5, the V gene TRBV11-2, with a tentative D call TRBD1 (6 bases). This CDR3 region has 15 residues. Trimming shortened V by 5 bases and J by 1 base, and 14 bases separated the two germline ends. Per germline, CDR1 SGHAT and CDR2 FQNNGV. DNA of the CDR3: TGTGCCAGCAGCGGGGCGATAGGGGGCCAAGAGACCCAGTACTTC. Translated: CASSGAIGGQETQYF. Supplemented by reference TRBV11-2 and TRBJ2-5, the full variable domain reads EAGVAQSPRYKIIEKRQSVAFWCNPISGHATLYWYQQILGQGPKLLIQFQNNGVVDDSQLPKDRFSAERLKGVDSTLKIQPAKLEDSAVYLCASSGAIGGQETQYFGPGTRLLVL.

This chain joins TRBV6-2 or TRBV6-3 and TRBJ1-3; D is possibly TRBD1 (5 bases). The V end lost 0 bases, the J end lost 0 bases, and 6 bases lay between the germline ends. Germline CDR1 and CDR2: MNHEY and SVGEGT. CDR3 length equals 15 residues. CDR3 DNA sequence: TGTGCCAGCAGTTACTCGGGGGGCTCTGGAAACACCATATATTTT. Its translation: CASSYSGGSGNTIYF.

The genes are TRBV18 and TRBJ1-1; 9 positions match TRBD1. The CDR3 totals 13 residues. Germline loops: CDR1 KGHSH, CDR2 LQKENI. V gave up 4 bases and J gave up 10 bases; unmatched junction bases: 7. In nucleotides, the CDR3 is TGTGCCAGCTCACGGGACAGGGAGATGATAGCTTTCTTT. Translated: CASSRDREMIAFF.

The chain couples TRBV30 to TRBJ1-3; D is possibly TRBD1 (5 bases). This CDR3 spans 16 amino acids. CDR1 and CDR2 (germline): GTSNPN, SVGIG (reference sequence). The V end lost 0 bases, the J end lost 0 bases, and 12 bases lay between the germline ends. CDR3 sequence: CAWSVRGRASGNTIYF. The CDR3 coding sequence is TGTGCCTGGAGTGTACGCGGCAGGGCCTCTGGAAACACCATATATTTT.

The rearrangement links TRBV20-1 to TRBJ1-5; no firm D call. CDR3 length: 11 residues. Trimming shortened V by 4 bases and J by 8 bases, and 9 bases separated the two germline ends. Germline CDR1 is DFQATT and CDR2 is SNEGSKA (reference sequence). Written as DNA, the CDR3 is TGCAGTGCTAAAGCGGTAAAGCCCCAGCATTTT. This codes for CSAKAVKPQHF.

This chain uses TRBV19 with TRBJ2-7; D possibly corresponds to TRBD1 (5 bases). The V and J ends lost 5 bases and 0 bases respectively, with 17 bases between them. CDR3 length: 16 residues. Looked up from germline, CDR1 is LNHDA and CDR2 is SQIVND (reference sequence). The CDR3 loop reads CASSDATQGVSYEQYF. The CDR3 DNA follows: TGTGCCAGTAGTGATGCAACACAAGGGGTCTCCTACGAGCAGTACTTC.

The J gene is TRBJ2-1, the V gene TRBV9, with 13 bases matching TRBD2. V shed 4 bases and J 0 bases; nucleotides not matched to a gene: 13. CDR3 length equals 20 residues. The V gene's germline CDR1 is SGDLS and CDR2 YYNGEE. The CDR3 region has the DNA TGTGCCAGCAGCTCACCCGGGGGACTAGCGGGACCGAGCTCCTACAATGAGCAGTTCTTC. Translated: CASSSPGGLAGPSSYNEQFF.

The chain couples TRBV14 to TRBJ2-4; D is perhaps TRBD1 (6 bases). The V end lost 3 bases, the J end lost 13 bases, and 10 bases lay between the germline ends. CDR3 length equals 11 residues. CDR1 and CDR2 (germline): SGHDN, FVKESK. DNA for the CDR3: TGTGCCAGCAGCCATGGCGACAGGCAGTACTTC. It encodes CASSHGDRQYF.

This clone has just a few counts. J is TRBJ2-1 and V is TRBV3-1 (or the pseudogene TRBV3-2); TRBD2 matches 8 bases. The V gene's germline CDR1 is LGHDT and CDR2 YNNKEL (reference sequence). CDR3 length: 17 amino acids. The V and J ends lost 3 bases and 4 bases, in that order; junction bases with no gene match: 11. The CDR3 reads CASSQRPTGGRYNEQFF. The CDR3 DNA sequence: TGTGCCAGCAGCCAGCGACCCACGGGGGGGAGGTACAATGAGCAGTTCTTC.

The chain combines TRBV29-1 with TRBJ1-5; tentative D call: TRBD1 (6 bases). CDR3 length: 14 amino acids. V was cut by 6 bases and J by 0 bases, with 12 bases left in between. CDR1 is SQVTM, CDR2 ANQGSEA, per germline. The CDR3 loop is CSVEDSDSNQPQHF. The DNA for the CDR3 is TGCAGCGTCGAGGACAGTGATAGCAATCAGCCCCAGCATTTT.

This chain joins TRBV9 and TRBJ1-6; 7 bases are shared with TRBD1. The ends lost 0 bases at V and 6 bases at J; junction bases unmatched: 9. The germline V gene has CDR1 SGDLS and CDR2 YYNGEE. CDR3 length equals 17 residues. CDR3 amino acids: CASSVATGGTVNSPLHF. The CDR3 DNA is TGTGCCAGCAGCGTAGCTACGGGGGGGACAGTTAATTCACCCCTCCACTTT.

The V gene is TRBV3-1 (or the pseudogene TRBV3-2), the J gene TRBJ2-7, with 8 bases that match TRBD1. This CDR3 has 15 residues. CDR1 is LGHDT and CDR2 is YNNKEL in the germline V gene (reference sequence). V shed 4 bases and J 4 bases; nucleotides not matched to a gene: 9. The CDR3 spells CASSPGQGLQYEQYF. CDR3 sequence (DNA): TGTGCCAGCAGCCCCGGACAGGGCCTACAGTACGAGCAGTACTTC.

The chain combines TRBV5-1 with TRBJ1-1, with D perhaps matching TRBD1 (5 bases). Trimming pared 4 bases from V and 2 bases from J, leaving 12 bases between. Germline V lookup: CDR1 SGHRS, CDR2 YFSETQ. This CDR3 has 14 amino acids. The CDR3 loop reads CASSRRQINTEAFF. The CDR3 region has the DNA TGCGCCAGCAGCCGACGACAGATAAACACTGAAGCTTTCTTT.

V is TRBV9 and J is TRBJ2-7; D unclear. The germline CDR1 and CDR2 sequences are SGDLS and YYNGEE. CDR3 size: 14 residues. The V gene lost 0 bases and the J gene lost 4 bases, with 11 bases spanning the gap. The CDR3 protein is CASSVAEIQYEQYF. The CDR3 DNA follows: TGTGCCAGCAGCGTAGCTGAGATCCAATACGAGCAGTACTTC.

This chain connects TRBV4-3 to TRBJ1-2; TRBD1 agrees at 7 bases. Germline CDR1 LGHNA, CDR2 YSLEER. V trimming: 1 base; J trimming: 1 base; junction bases outside the gene matches: 3. The CDR3 consists of 15 residues. The CDR3 sequence: CASSQVTGDNYGYTF. CDR3 nucleotides: TGCGCCAGCAGCCAAGTTACAGGGGATAACTATGGCTACACCTTC.

On this clone: One junction end disagrees with the germline gene, perhaps due to a read error. The chain has TRBV5-3 and TRBJ1-2; D is uncertain. TRBV5-3 is reported as an ORF; its role is uncertain. This CDR3 region has 8 residues. CDR3 sequence: CARSNSSF. CDR3 nucleotides: TGTGCCAGAAGCAACTCATCCTTC.

The J gene is TRBJ2-3, the V gene TRBV6-5; 7 bases are shared with TRBD2. This CDR3 is 13 amino acids long. Germline CDR1 is MNHEY and CDR2 is SVGAGI. J was trimmed by 4 bases and V by 11 bases; bases with no gene match: 9. Here the CDR3 reads CASRRGSADTQYF. The CDR3 nucleotides read TGTGCCTCCCGACGCGGGAGTGCAGATACGCAGTATTTT.

V is TRBV28 and J is TRBJ1-3, with D maybe TRBD1 (6 bases). The germline CDR1 and CDR2 sequences are MDHEN and SYDVKM. This CDR3 has 13 residues. The ends were cut back, 5 bases at V and 8 bases at J, with 13 bases in the middle. CDR3 nucleotides: TGTGCCAGCAGTCCTGGGGGCAGGGACACCATATATTTT. This sequence encodes CASSPGGRDTIYF.

J is TRBJ1-1 and V is TRBV28, with a weak D call TRBD1 (5 bases). Trimming shortened V by 10 bases and J by 0 bases, and 12 bases separated the two germline ends. This CDR3 contains 13 residues. CDR1 and CDR2 from the germline V gene are MDHEN and SYDVKM. The CDR3 DNA sequence: TGTGCCACCACGACAGTAATGAACACTGAAGCTTTCTTT. This codes for CATTTVMNTEAFF.